A single T cell receptor (beta chain) is shown here with its context. What it binds is not known. Trimming removed 4 bases from V and 4 bases from J; junction bases left unmatched: 10. In germline, CDR1 is SGHNT, CDR2 YYREEE (reference sequence). The CDR3 extends over 15 amino acids. The data stem from a study of cytomegalovirus exposure and HLA in healthy donors. Amplification used 60 Vbeta primers and 13 Jbeta primers. The protocol was immunoSEQ multiplex PCR, while the TCRdb copy is restricted to in-frame clones and leaves out a portion. In total, the table holds roughly 100,000 clones. General study findings and limits: Among the most significant clusters, several appeared linked to common viral pathogens in a later analysis. V- and J-gene trimming of TCR beta was linked (in a later analysis) to a missense DCLRE1C variant.

The source material was PBMCs. The J gene is TRBJ2-7, the V gene TRBV5-4; 8 bases are a match to TRBD2. The origin of this receptor is a man in his forties in good health and CMV-seronegative. The CDR3 DNA reads as TGTGCCAGCAGCCCGCCGGGCGGGGGGAATTACGAGCAGTACTTC. Translating gives CASSPPGGGNYEQYF.